Below, 13 T cell receptor beta chains from the same sample are listed, as sequenced in a study of blood T cell repertoires in COVID-19. The method was immunoSEQ multiplex PCR; TCRdb's version includes in-frame clones alone and lacks a portion of them. The profile shows under 300,000 clones, about 86% of them singletons. The sequencing input was PBMCs or T cells enriched from blood (not recorded which). The receptors were gathered from a woman aged 40 to 50 with acute COVID-19.

The chain links TRBV13 to TRBJ1-4; D might be TRBD1 (5 bases). Germline V CDR1 and CDR2: PRHDT, FYEKMQ (reference sequence). There are 14 residues in the CDR3. Trimming removed 5 bases from V and 5 bases from J, with 12 bases in between. DNA of the CDR3: TGTGCCAGCAGCCCCCGGGAGGGGAATGAAAAACTGTTTTTT. Its protein is CASSPREGNEKLFF. Full variable domain (missing parts from reference TRBV13 and TRBJ1-4): AAGVIQSPRHLIKEKRETATLKCYPIPRHDTVYWYQQGPGQDPQFLISFYEKMQSDKGSIPDRFSAQQFSDYHSELNMSSLELGDSALYFCASSPREGNEKLFFGSGTQLSVL.

J is TRBJ1-2 and V is TRBV6-5; perhaps TRBD1 as D (6 bases). Trimming left V 6 bases short and J 3 bases short, with 14 bases between. The CDR3 spans 14 residues. Germline V gene lookup returns CDR1 MNHEY and CDR2 SVGAGI. CDR3 in DNA: TGTGCCAGCAGGAAGGGGGAATTGGACTATGGCTACACCTTC. Translation gives CASRKGELDYGYTF.

This rearrangement joins TRBV27 to TRBJ2-1; the match to TRBD2 covers 7 bases. Trimming cost V 5 bases and J 1 base; bases outside gene matches: 5. The CDR3 spans 15 residues. Germline values: CDR1 MNHEY, CDR2 SMNVEV (reference sequence). This CDR3 is CASSLGLSSYNEQFF. CDR3 nucleotides: TGTGCCAGCAGTCTGGGACTATCGTCCTACAATGAGCAGTTCTTC.

Only a few counts were recorded for this clone. This rearrangement joins TRBV25-1 to TRBJ1-1; D ambiguous. The CDR3 has 14 residues. V shed 6 bases and J shed 1 base, with 12 bases lying between them. Germline V lookup: CDR1 MGHDK, CDR2 SYGVNS. The CDR3 region is CASRGQTSNTEAFF. Here the CDR3 DNA reads TGTGCCAGCAGGGGCCAGACGTCGAACACTGAAGCTTTCTTT.

The rearrangement links TRBV19 to TRBJ2-5; a weak D match, TRBD1 (6 bases). This CDR3 contains 15 residues. Between the trimmed V and J ends, which lost 2 bases and 4 bases, there was a span of 14 bases. From germline, CDR1 is LNHDA and CDR2 SQIVND (reference sequence). CDR3 DNA: TGTGCCAGTAGTATATCCACAGGGTCCGGAGAGACCCAGTACTTC. Translation gives CASSISTGSGETQYF.

The chain joins TRBV6-4 to TRBJ1-2; D perhaps matches TRBD1 (6 bases). The germline gives CDR1 MRHNA, CDR2 SNTAGT. The V end lost 6 bases, the J end lost 8 bases, and 22 bases lay between the germline ends. This CDR3 comprises 15 residues. Written as DNA, the CDR3 is TGTGCCAGCAGCACCAATACCGGGACAATAAGCGGCTACACCTTC. This gives the protein CASSTNTGTISGYTF.

This chain connects TRBV3-1 (or the pseudogene TRBV3-2) to TRBJ2-2; a weak D match, TRBD2 (5 bases). This CDR3 spans 14 amino acids. The germline V gene encodes CDR1 LGHDT and CDR2 YNNKEL (reference sequence). V was cut by 1 base and J by 4 bases, with 7 bases left in between. The CDR3 spells CASSQGGRTGELFF. The CDR3 DNA reads as TGTGCCAGCAGCCAAGGAGGGCGCACCGGGGAGCTGTTTTTT.

This clone was seen only once. V usage is TRBV27 and J usage is TRBJ2-3; 7 bases are shared with TRBD1. This CDR3 is built from 15 residues. The V gene end was trimmed by 5 bases and the J gene end by 1 base; junction bases not matched to a gene: 6. The germline V gene has CDR1 MNHEY and CDR2 SMNVEV (reference sequence). CDR3 nucleotide sequence: TGTGCCAGCAGTCTGGGACAGATTGGCACAGATACGCAGTATTTT. Translated: CASSLGQIGTDTQYF.

This sequence joins TRBV10-1 and TRBJ2-1, with D hard to call. Germline-derived CDR1 and CDR2 are WNHNN and SYGVQD (reference sequence). The length of the CDR3 is 18 residues. The V end was cut by 2 bases, the J end by 10 bases, with 27 bases between. CDR3: CASSESPRRLAEIKEQFF. The CDR3 bases are TGCGCCAGCAGTGAGAGCCCGCGAAGACTGGCCGAAATTAAAGAGCAGTTCTTC.

CDR3 DNA: TGTGCCAGCAGCCCAGGGGGTCCCTATGGCTACACCTTC. Its protein is CASSPGGPYGYTF. J is TRBJ1-2 and V is TRBV14, with 7 positions matching TRBD1. Trimming took 4 bases from V and 4 from J; bases not matched to a gene: 3. CDR3 length: 13 amino acids. Germline V gives CDR1 SGHDN, CDR2 FVKESK.

This clone was seen just once. The gene calls are TRBV19 and TRBJ1-2; no firm D call. Germline lookup yields CDR1 LNHDA and CDR2 SQIVND (reference sequence). The CDR3 has 15 residues. Trimming removed 0 bases at V and 8 bases at J, with 16 bases between. In nucleotides, the CDR3 is TGTGCCAGTAGTATAGACGGGAGGAGGGCGAAGGGCTACACCTTC. It yields the protein CASSIDGRRAKGYTF.

The chain combines TRBV3-1 (or the pseudogene TRBV3-2) with TRBJ2-6; maybe TRBD1 (6 bases). CDR1 and CDR2 from the germline V gene are LGHDT and YNNKEL (reference sequence). The CDR3 is made up of 20 amino acids. Trimming cost V 3 bases and J 0 bases, with 21 bases left between them. The CDR3 nucleotides read TGTGCCAGCAGCCACCAAGGGCCGACAGGCCTGAGCTCTGGGGCCAACGTCCTGACTTTC. The encoded protein is CASSHQGPTGLSSGANVLTF.

A note on this clone: A read error may produce the germline difference seen at one junction end. The chain recombines TRBV4-2 with TRBJ2-1; 11 bases agree with TRBD2. Germline V gene data show CDR1 as LGHNA and CDR2 as YNFKEQ. This CDR3 spans 16 amino acids. The DNA for the CDR3 is TGTGCCAGCAGCCAAGAGGGACTAGCGGCCGACAATGGGCAGTTCTTC. It yields the protein CASSQEGLAADNGQFF.